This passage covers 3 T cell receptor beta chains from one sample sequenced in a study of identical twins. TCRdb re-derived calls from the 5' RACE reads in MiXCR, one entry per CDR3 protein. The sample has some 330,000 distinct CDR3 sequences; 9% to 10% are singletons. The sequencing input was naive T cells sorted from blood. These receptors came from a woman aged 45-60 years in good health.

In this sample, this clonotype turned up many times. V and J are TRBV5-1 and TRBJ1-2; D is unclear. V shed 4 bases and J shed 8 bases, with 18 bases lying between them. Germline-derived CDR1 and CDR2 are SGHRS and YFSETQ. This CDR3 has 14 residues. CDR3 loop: CASSDWTFQTGYTF. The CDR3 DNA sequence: TGCGCCAGCAGCGATTGGACGTTTCAAACGGGCTACACCTTC.

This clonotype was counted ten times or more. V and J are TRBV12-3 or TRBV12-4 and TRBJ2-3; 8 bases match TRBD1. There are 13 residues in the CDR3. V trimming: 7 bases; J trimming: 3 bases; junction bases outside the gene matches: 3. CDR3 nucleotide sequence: TGTGCCAGCATCACAGGGGGGACAGATACGCAGTATTTT. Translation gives CASITGGTDTQYF.

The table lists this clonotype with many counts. This CDR3 is CASSGGSYNEQFF. The CDR3 nucleotides read TGCGCCAGCAGCGGCGGCTCCTACAATGAGCAGTTCTTC. This rearrangement joins TRBV5-1 to TRBJ2-1; D not resolved. This CDR3 comprises 13 residues. Between the trimmed V and J ends, which lost 4 bases and 0 bases, there was a span of 5 bases. Germline-derived CDR1 and CDR2 are SGHRS and YFSETQ.